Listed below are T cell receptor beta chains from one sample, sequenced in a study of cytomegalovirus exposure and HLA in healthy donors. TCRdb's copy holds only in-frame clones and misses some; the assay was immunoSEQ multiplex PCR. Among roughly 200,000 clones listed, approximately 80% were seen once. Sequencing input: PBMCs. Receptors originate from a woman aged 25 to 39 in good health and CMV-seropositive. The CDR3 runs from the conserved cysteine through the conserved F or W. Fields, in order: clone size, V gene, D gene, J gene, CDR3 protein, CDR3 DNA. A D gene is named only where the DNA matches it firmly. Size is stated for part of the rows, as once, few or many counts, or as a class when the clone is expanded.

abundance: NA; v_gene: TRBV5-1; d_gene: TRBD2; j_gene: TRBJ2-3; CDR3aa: CASSSLPSGRIDGDTQYF; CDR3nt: TGCGCCAGCAGCTCCCTTCCTAGCGGGAGGATCGACGGAGATACGCAGTATTTT
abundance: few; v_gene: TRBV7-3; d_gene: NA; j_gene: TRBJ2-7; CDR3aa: CASSLTPSSYEQYF; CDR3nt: TGTGCCAGCAGCTTAACCCCTAGTTCCTACGAGCAGTACTTC
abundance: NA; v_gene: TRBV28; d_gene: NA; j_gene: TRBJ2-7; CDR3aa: CASRPTGGEQYF; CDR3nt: TGTGCCAGTCGACCTACAGGTGGCGAGCAGTACTTC
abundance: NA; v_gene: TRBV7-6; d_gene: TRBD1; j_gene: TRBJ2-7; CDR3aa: CASSPAGGQGAYEQYF; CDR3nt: TGTGCCAGCAGCCCCGCGGGCGGACAGGGTGCCTACGAGCAGTACTTC
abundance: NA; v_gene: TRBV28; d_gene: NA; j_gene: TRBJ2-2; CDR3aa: CASSLFPAGVHTGELFF; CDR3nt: TGTGCCAGCAGTTTATTCCCTGCAGGGGTGCACACCGGGGAGCTGTTTTTT
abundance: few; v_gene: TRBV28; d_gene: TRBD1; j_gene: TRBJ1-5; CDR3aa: CASSLWDRAQPQHF; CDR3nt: TGTGCCAGCAGTTTATGGGACAGGGCTCAGCCCCAGCATTTT
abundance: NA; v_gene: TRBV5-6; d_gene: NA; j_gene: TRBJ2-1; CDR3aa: CASTMGGLFSYNEQFF; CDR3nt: TGTGCCAGCACCATGGGTGGGCTTTTCTCCTACAATGAGCAGTTCTTC
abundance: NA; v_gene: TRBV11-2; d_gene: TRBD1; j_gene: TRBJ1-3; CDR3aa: CASTSQGIPGNTIYF; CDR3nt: TGTGCCAGCACATCACAGGGGATACCTGGAAACACCATATATTTT
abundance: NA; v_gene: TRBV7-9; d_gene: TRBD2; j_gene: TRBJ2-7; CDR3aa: CASSLGSPGLAGGEEYF; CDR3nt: TGTGCCAGCAGCTTAGGGTCACCGGGACTAGCGGGAGGAGAGGAGTACTTC
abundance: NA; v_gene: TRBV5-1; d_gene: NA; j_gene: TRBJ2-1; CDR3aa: CASSLADFPSDEQFF; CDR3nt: TGCGCCAGCAGCTTGGCCGATTTCCCCAGCGATGAGCAGTTCTTC
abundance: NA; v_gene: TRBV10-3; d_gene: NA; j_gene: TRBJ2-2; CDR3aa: CAIGRGTGELFF; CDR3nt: TGTGCCATCGGGCGGGGCACCGGGGAGCTGTTTTTT
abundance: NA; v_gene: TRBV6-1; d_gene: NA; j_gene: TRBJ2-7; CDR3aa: CATSDSYEQYF; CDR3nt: TGTGCCACTTCGGACAGCTACGAGCAGTACTTC
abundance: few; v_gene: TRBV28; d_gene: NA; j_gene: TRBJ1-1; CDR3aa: CASSPGSVENTEAFF; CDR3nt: TGTGCCAGCAGTCCGGGTTCTGTGGAGAACACTGAAGCTTTCTTT
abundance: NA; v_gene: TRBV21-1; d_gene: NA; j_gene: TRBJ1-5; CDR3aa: CASSKKIFEGHQVLNQPQHF; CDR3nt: TGTGCCAGCAGCAAAAAGATTTTTGAGGGACACCAAGTGCTAAATCAGCCCCAGCATTTT
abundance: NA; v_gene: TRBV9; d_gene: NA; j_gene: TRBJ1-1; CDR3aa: CASSVVQGNTEAFF; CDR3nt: TGTGCCAGCAGCGTCGTACAGGGGAACACTGAAGCTTTCTTT
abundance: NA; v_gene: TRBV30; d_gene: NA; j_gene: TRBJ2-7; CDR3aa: CAWSVRTWPPPEQYF; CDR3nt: TGTGCCTGGAGTGTAAGGACATGGCCACCTCCCGAGCAGTACTTC
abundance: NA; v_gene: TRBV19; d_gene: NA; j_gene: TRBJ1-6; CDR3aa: CASTYDPRVSNSPLHF; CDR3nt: TGTGCCAGTACCTACGACCCCAGGGTTTCGAATTCACCCCTCCACTTT
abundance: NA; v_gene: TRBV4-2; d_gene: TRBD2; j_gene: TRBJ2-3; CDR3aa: CASSHPTGTSGSPDTDTQYF; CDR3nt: TGTGCCAGCAGCCACCCTACCGGGACTAGCGGGAGCCCGGACACAGATACGCAGTATTTT
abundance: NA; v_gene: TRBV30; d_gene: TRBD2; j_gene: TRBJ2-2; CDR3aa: CAWNGLGGAGELFF; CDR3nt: TGTGCCTGGAACGGACTAGGCGGGGCCGGGGAGCTGTTTTTT
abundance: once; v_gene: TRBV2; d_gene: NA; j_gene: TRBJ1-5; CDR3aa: CASSEARRNQPQHF; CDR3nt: TGTGCCAGCAGTGAAGCAAGGAGGAATCAGCCCCAGCATTTT
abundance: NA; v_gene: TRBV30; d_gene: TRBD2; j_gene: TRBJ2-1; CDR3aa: CAWSVEPSGTNEQFF; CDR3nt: TGTGCCTGGAGTGTAGAGCCGAGCGGGACCAATGAGCAGTTCTTC
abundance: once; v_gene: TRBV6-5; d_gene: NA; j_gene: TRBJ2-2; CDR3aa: CASSNSGELFF; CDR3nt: TGTGCCAGCAGTAACAGCGGGGAGCTGTTTTTT
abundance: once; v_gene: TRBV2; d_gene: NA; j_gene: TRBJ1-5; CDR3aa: CASSEGNNQPQHF; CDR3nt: TGTGCCAGCAGTGAGGGCAACAATCAGCCCCAGCATTTT
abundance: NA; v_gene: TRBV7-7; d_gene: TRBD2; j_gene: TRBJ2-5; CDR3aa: CASRPSGRWGETQYF; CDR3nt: TGTGCTAGCAGACCTAGCGGGAGATGGGGAGAGACCCAGTACTTC
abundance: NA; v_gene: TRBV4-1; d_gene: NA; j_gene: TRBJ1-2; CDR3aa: CASSQRPKWAGVLANYGYTF; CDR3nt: TGCGCCAGCAGCCAGAGACCAAAGTGGGCAGGGGTCCTTGCTAACTATGGCTACACCTTC
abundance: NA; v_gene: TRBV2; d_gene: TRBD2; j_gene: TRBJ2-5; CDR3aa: CASSEGGYQETQYF; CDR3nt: TGTGCCAGCAGTGAGGGGGGGTACCAAGAGACCCAGTACTTC
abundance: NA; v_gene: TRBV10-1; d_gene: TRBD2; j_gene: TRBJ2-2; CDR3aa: CASSEPGLGNTGELFF; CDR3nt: TGCGCCAGCAGTGAGCCGGGACTAGGGAACACCGGGGAGCTGTTTTTT
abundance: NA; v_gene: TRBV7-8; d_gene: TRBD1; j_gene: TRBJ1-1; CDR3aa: CASSPLTGGRMNTEAFF; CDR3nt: TGTGCCAGCAGCCCCTTGACAGGGGGGAGGATGAACACTGAAGCTTTCTTT
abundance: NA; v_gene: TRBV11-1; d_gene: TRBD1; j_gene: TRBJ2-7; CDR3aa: CASSSWDSSYEQYF; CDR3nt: TGTGCCAGCAGCTCCTGGGACAGCTCCTACGAGCAGTACTTC
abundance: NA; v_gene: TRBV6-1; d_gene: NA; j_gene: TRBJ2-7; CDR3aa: CASSLGRGREQYF; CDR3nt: TGTGCCAGCAGTTTAGGAAGAGGGCGGGAGCAGTACTTC
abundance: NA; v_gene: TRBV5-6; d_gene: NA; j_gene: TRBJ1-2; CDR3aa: CASSQGGYGYTF; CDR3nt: TGTGCCAGTAGCCAAGGCGGTTATGGCTACACCTTC
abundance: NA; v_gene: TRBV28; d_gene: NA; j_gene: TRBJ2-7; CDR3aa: CASSLSGGEQYF; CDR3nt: TGTGCCAGCAGTTTATCAGGTGGAGAGCAGTACTTC
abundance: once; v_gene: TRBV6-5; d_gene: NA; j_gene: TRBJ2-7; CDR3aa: CASSSTGGYPLEQYF; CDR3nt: TGTGCCAGCAGCTCCACGGGCGGGTATCCCCTCGAGCAGTACTTC
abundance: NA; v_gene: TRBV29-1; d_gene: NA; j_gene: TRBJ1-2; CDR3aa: CSVRGGGPNYGYTF; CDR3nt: TGCAGCGTGCGAGGGGGGGGCCCTAACTATGGCTACACCTTC
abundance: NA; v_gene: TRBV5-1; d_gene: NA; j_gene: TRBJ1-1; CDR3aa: CASSPGSGVMNTEAFF; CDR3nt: TGCGCCAGCAGCCCGGGCTCGGGGGTCATGAACACTGAAGCTTTCTTT
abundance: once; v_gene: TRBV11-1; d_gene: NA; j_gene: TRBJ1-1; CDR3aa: CASSSSRGEEAFF; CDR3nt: TGTGCCAGCAGCTCATCCAGGGGAGAGGAAGCTTTCTTT
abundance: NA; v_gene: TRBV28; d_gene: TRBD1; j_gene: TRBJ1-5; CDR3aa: CASSPPDRAGVQPQHF; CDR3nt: TGTGCCAGCAGTCCCCCGGACAGGGCTGGGGTTCAGCCCCAGCATTTT
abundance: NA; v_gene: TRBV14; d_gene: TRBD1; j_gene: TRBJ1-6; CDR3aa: CASSQDRGAYNSPLHF; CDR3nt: TGTGCCAGCAGCCAGGACAGGGGGGCCTATAATTCACCCCTCCACTTT
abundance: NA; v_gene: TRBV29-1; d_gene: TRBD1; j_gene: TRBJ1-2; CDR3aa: CSVDKTGGSGGYTF; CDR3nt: TGCAGCGTTGATAAGACAGGGGGGAGTGGTGGCTACACCTTC
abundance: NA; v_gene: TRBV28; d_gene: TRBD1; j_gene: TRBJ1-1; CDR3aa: CASIFRGPSNTEAFF; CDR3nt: TGTGCCAGCATCTTCAGGGGGCCCTCGAACACTGAAGCTTTCTTT
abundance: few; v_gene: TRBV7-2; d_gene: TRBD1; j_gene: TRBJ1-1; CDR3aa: CASGQGAFSTEAFF; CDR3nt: TGTGCCAGCGGACAGGGGGCATTTAGCACTGAAGCTTTCTTT
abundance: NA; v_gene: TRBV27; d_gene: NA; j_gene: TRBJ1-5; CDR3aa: CASSPTGGDQPQHF; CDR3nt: TGTGCCAGCAGTCCTACAGGTGGGGATCAGCCCCAGCATTTT
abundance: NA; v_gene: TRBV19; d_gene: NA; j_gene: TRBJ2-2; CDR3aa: CASSKDSWNTGELFF; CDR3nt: TGTGCCAGTAGTAAAGACAGTTGGAACACCGGGGAGCTGTTTTTT
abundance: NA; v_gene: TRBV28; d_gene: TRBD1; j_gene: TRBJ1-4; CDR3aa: CASSRGQGLPNEKLFF; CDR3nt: TGTGCCAGCAGTCGGGGACAGGGGCTACCTAATGAAAAACTGTTTTTT
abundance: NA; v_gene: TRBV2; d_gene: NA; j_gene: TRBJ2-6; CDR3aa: CASRWDTRVATTGANVLTF; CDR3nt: TGTGCCAGCCGATGGGATACTCGGGTGGCGACTACTGGGGCCAACGTCCTGACTTTC
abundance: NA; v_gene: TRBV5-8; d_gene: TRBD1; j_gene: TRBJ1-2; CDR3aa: CASSLGQGSEGYTF; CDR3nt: TGTGCCAGCAGCCTGGGACAGGGTTCGGAGGGCTACACCTTC
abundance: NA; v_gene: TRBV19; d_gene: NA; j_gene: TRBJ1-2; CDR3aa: CASSIVESSYGYTF; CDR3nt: TGTGCCAGTAGTATTGTGGAGTCCAGCTATGGCTACACCTTC
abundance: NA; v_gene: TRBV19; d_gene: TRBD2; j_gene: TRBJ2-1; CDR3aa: CASLSGSAWGNEQFF; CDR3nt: TGTGCCAGCCTTAGCGGGAGTGCGTGGGGGAATGAGCAGTTCTTC
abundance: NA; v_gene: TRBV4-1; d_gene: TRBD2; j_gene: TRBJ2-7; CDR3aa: CASSQDGGRAFRDEQYF; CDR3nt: TGCGCCAGCAGCCAAGATGGAGGGAGGGCCTTCAGGGACGAGCAGTACTTC
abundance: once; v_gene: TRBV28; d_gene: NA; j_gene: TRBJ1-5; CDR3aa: CASSYPLGDSNQPQHF; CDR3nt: TGTGCCAGCAGTTATCCCCTCGGGGATAGCAATCAGCCCCAGCATTTT
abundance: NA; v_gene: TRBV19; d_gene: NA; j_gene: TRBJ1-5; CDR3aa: CASSLGVGSNQPQHF; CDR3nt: TGTGCCAGTAGCCTCGGGGTAGGAAGCAATCAGCCCCAGCATTTT
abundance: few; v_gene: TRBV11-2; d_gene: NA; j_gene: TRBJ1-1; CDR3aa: CASSFEGTGAFF; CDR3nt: TGTGCCAGCAGCTTTGAGGGCACGGGTGCTTTCTTT
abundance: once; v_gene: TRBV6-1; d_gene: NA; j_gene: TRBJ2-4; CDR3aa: CASSEADGPLIQYF; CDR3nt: TGTGCCAGCAGTGAAGCGGATGGGCCTCTTATTCAGTACTTC
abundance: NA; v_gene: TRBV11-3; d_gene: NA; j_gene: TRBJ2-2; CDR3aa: CASSPNTGELFF; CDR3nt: TGTGCCAGCAGCCCTAACACCGGGGAGCTGTTTTTT
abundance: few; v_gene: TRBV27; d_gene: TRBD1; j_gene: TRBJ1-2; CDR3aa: CASTNGQGRNGYTF; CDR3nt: TGTGCCAGCACTAACGGACAGGGTAGGAATGGCTACACCTTC
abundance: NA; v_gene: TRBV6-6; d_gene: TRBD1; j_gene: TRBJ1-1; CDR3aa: CASSSSAGTAIRGAFF; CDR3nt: TGTGCCAGCAGTTCCTCAGCCGGGACAGCTATAAGGGGGGCTTTCTTT
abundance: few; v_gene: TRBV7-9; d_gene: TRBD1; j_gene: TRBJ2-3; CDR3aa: CASSRDSWADTQYF; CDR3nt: TGTGCCAGCAGCAGGGACAGTTGGGCAGATACGCAGTATTTT
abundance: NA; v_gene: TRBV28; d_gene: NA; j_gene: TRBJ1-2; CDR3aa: CASSLWTENYGYTF; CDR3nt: TGTGCCAGCAGTTTATGGACAGAAAACTATGGCTACACCTTC
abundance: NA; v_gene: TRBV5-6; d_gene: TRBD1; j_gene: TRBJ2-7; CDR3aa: CASSSGTGASYEQYF; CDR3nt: TGTGCCAGCAGCTCCGGGACAGGGGCCTCCTACGAGCAGTACTTC